A selection of T cell receptor beta chains follows, all from one sample in a study of T cells expressing NK-cell markers. TCRdb processed the 5' RACE reads again and assigns one entry to each CDR3 protein, with no DNA. Its table lists a few hundred thousand distinct CDR3 sequences. The sequenced sample was blood T cells: a sorted CD56 or NKG2C T cell subset, CD4+ or CD8+ T cells, or bulk PBMC T cells (not recorded which). The receptors originated from a woman aged 45-65 years in good health. Both conserved end residues are part of each CDR3. Each record gives: V gene, CDR3 length, J gene, CDR3 protein.

TRBV4-2	19	TRBJ2-1	CASSQEVGGIGLAGNEQFF
TRBV5-1	14	TRBJ1-5	CASSPGRGNQPQHF
TRBV10-3	13	TRBJ1-4	CAIRTATNEKLFF
TRBV29-1	15	TRBJ2-2	CSVTLLASNTGELFF
TRBV20-1	15	TRBJ2-3	CSARVSGTRADTQYF
TRBV18	15	TRBJ2-1	CASSRQGLADNEQFF
TRBV11-3	12	TRBJ2-1	CASSVGQGATIF
TRBV20-1	12	TRBJ2-3	CSAPSGTNTQYF
TRBV6-6	15	TRBJ2-2	CASSATGTITGELFF
TRBV14	15	TRBJ2-1	CASSLKREGDNEQFF
TRBV7-9	16	TRBJ1-1	CASSPSGRIMNTEAFF
TRBV20-1	13	TRBJ2-1	CSAAVAGGNEQFF